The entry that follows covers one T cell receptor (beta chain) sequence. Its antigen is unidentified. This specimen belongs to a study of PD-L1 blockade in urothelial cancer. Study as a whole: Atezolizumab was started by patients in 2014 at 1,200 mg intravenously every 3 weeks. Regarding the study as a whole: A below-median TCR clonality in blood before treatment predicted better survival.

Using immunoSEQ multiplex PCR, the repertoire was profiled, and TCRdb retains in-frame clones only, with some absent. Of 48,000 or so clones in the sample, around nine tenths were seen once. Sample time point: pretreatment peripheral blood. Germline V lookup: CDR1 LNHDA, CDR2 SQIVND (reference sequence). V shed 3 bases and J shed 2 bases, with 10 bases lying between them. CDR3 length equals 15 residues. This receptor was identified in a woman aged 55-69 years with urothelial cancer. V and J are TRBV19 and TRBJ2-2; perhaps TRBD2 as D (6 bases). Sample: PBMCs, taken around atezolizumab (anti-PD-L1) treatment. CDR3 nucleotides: TGTGCCAGTAGTATCCGGGGACTTAACACCGGGGAGCTGTTTTTT. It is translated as CASSIRGLNTGELFF.